These 23 T cell receptor beta chains came from one sample sequenced in a study of CD8 T cells in ankylosing spondylitis. One entry per CDR3 protein results from TCRdb running MiXCR on the 5' RACE reads. The table shows around 140,000 distinct CDR3 sequences, with about an eighth occurring only once. The sequencing input was blood, either unsorted or a sorted T cell fraction (not recorded which). All receptors derive from a female donor with ankylosing spondylitis or in good health (not recorded which).

As concerns this clonotype: A much larger clone differs by one base, so this may be a read error. This chain connects TRBV3-1 to TRBJ2-5; 10 bases fit TRBD2. The CDR3 loop spans 17 amino acids. Germline assignment: CDR1 LGHDT and CDR2 YNNKEL (reference sequence). For the CDR3, the DNA is TGTGCCACCAGCCACTATGTCACTAGCGGGATACAAGAGACCCAGTACTTC. It yields the protein CATSHYVTSGIQETQYF.

This clonotype was counted a few times. This chain links TRBV7-3 with TRBJ2-7; D ambiguous. Trimming left V 2 bases short and J 3 bases short, with 8 bases between. Germline CDR1 SGHTA, CDR2 FQGTGA. The CDR3 has 13 residues. The CDR3 sequence: CASSLDNGYEQYF. The CDR3 DNA is TGTGCCAGCAGCTTAGATAACGGCTACGAGCAGTACTTC.

This clonotype was found a few times. The DNA of the CDR3 is TGCAGCGTTGTCAAGACCGGACTAGCGGGGCAAAGCTCCTACAATGAGCAGTTCTTC. This encodes CSVVKTGLAGQSSYNEQFF. This sequence joins TRBV29-1 and TRBJ2-1; 12 bases align to TRBD2. The ends lost 4 bases at V and 0 bases at J; junction bases unmatched: 13. The CDR3 runs 19 residues. The germline V gene has CDR1 SQVTM and CDR2 ANQGSEA.

The rearrangement uses TRBV5-1 and TRBJ2-5; 10 bases agree with TRBD2. This CDR3 has 16 amino acids. In germline, CDR1 is SGHRS, CDR2 YFSETQ. The trim removed 2 bases at V and 0 bases at J, leaving 4 bases unmatched. In nucleotides, the CDR3 is TGCGCCAGCAGCTTCGGGACTAGCGTGTACCAAGAGACCCAGTACTTC. It encodes CASSFGTSVYQETQYF.

This clonotype was counted ten times or more. The rearrangement uses TRBV25-1 and TRBJ2-7, with a weak D call TRBD1 (6 bases). This CDR3 has 13 amino acids. CDR1 is MGHDK and CDR2 is SYGVNS in the germline V gene. Trimming pared 6 bases from V and 1 base from J, leaving 10 bases between. The CDR3, as DNA: TGTGCCAGCAGCCGGGACATTTCCTACGAGCAGTACTTC. Amino acids: CASSRDISYEQYF.

Many counts were recorded for this clonotype. J is TRBJ2-1 and V is TRBV12-3 or TRBV12-4, with 8 bases fitting TRBD1. Germline trimming cut 5 bases from V and 1 base from J; bases unmatched to any gene: 4. The CDR3 is 15 residues long. The CDR3 DNA sequence: TGTGCCAGCAGTATCGACAGGGGTTCCTACAATGAGCAGTTCTTC. This codes for CASSIDRGSYNEQFF.

This clonotype came up many times. This chain joins TRBV7-8 and TRBJ2-7; no definite D call. The CDR3 is 15 amino acids. Per the germline V gene, CDR1 is SGHVS and CDR2 is FQNEAQ. The V and J ends lost 0 bases and 0 bases respectively, with 9 bases between them. CDR3 bases: TGTGCCAGCAGCTTAGCGCGTGGCGACTCCTACGAGCAGTACTTC. Amino acids: CASSLARGDSYEQYF.

This clonotype was recorded many times. The DNA for the CDR3 is TGTGCCAGCAGCTTGGTTGGTAGAGGGGCTGGAAACACCATATATTTT. Its protein product is CASSLVGRGAGNTIYF. The genes are TRBV11-2 and TRBJ1-3; TRBD1 might be the D (5 bases). Deletions cut 3 bases from V and 2 bases from J, with 14 bases between. Germline CDR1 and CDR2: SGHAT and FQNNGV. CDR3 size: 16 residues.

Only a few counts were recorded for this clonotype. The chain combines TRBV24-1 with TRBJ2-5, with a possible D match to TRBD1 (5 bases). CDR1 is KGHDR and CDR2 is SFDVKD in the germline V gene. The V end lost 0 bases, the J end lost 5 bases, and 12 bases lay between the germline ends. This CDR3 comprises 15 residues. The CDR3 sequence: CATSDLSGFGETQYF. The CDR3 bases are TGTGCCACCAGTGATTTGTCAGGGTTCGGGGAGACCCAGTACTTC.

This clonotype was counted ten times or more. The V gene is TRBV9, the J gene TRBJ2-7, with 7 bases fitting TRBD1. Germline V CDR1 and CDR2: SGDLS, YYNGEE. The CDR3 is made up of 13 amino acids. Unmatched junction bases numbered 5, after V lost 4 bases and J lost 4 bases. The CDR3: CASSLRQGYEQYF. The DNA of the CDR3 is TGTGCCAGCAGCCTACGACAGGGTTACGAGCAGTACTTC. Filled out from reference TRBV9 and TRBJ2-7, the complete variable domain reads DSGVTQTPKHLITATGQRVTLRCSPRSGDLSVYWYQQSLDQGLQFLIQYYNGEERAKGNILERFSAQQFPDLHSELNLSSLELGDSALYFCASSLRQGYEQYFGPGTRLTVT.

This clonotype was seen at least ten times. The rearrangement uses TRBV19 and TRBJ2-3; D gene ambiguous. Per germline, CDR1 LNHDA and CDR2 SQIVND (reference sequence). V lost 5 bases and J 3 bases, leaving 9 bases between the germline ends. The CDR3 totals 13 residues. Written as DNA, the CDR3 is TGTGCCAGTAGTCCCCACGGGACAGATACGCAGTATTTT. Protein sequence: CASSPHGTDTQYF.

This clonotype showed up many times. A much larger clone differs from this one at a single base, so this may be a read error. The V gene is TRBV10-3, the J gene TRBJ2-2, with D perhaps TRBD1 (5 bases). The CDR3 sequence is 18 residues long. Germline V gives CDR1 ENHRY, CDR2 SYGVKD. V lost 5 bases, J lost 1 base, and 20 bases lay in between. CDR3 in DNA: TGTGCCATCAGTCCTCGCCTCATGGACACTCTGAACACCGGGGAGCTGTTTTTT. Translating it yields CAISPRLMDTLNTGELFF.

This clonotype was recorded many times. This sequence joins TRBV20-1 and TRBJ1-1; D not resolved. V dropped 3 bases and J dropped 4 bases, with 12 bases sitting between them. Germline V gene sequence: CDR1 DFQATT, CDR2 SNEGSKA (reference sequence). The CDR3 length is 13 residues. In DNA, the CDR3 is TGCAGTGCTAGGAGGCGAATCGGCACTGAAGCTTTCTTT. Translation gives CSARRRIGTEAFF.

In its sample, this clonotype was seen many times. The gene calls are TRBV5-1 and TRBJ2-1, with 9 bases fitting TRBD1. CDR1 and CDR2 (germline): SGHRS, YFSETQ. The CDR3 is made up of 16 amino acids. Trimming removed 4 bases from V and 5 bases from J; junction bases left unmatched: 10. DNA of the CDR3: TGCGCCAGCAGCCGGGAACAGGGGGCTTACGACAATGAGCAGTTCTTC. Its protein product is CASSREQGAYDNEQFF.

This clonotype was seen at least ten times. The rearrangement links TRBV5-1 to TRBJ2-7; a possible D gene is TRBD1 (6 bases). This CDR3 is 14 amino acids long. Trimming stripped 3 bases from V and 2 bases from J, with 12 bases between. In germline, CDR1 is SGHRS, CDR2 YFSETQ. The CDR3 sequence: CASSSSGTTYEQYF. CDR3 DNA sequence: TGCGCCAGCAGCTCGTCCGGGACAACCTACGAGCAGTACTTC.

This clonotype was seen at least ten times. As DNA, the CDR3 is TGTGCCATCAGTGCCGGGACTAGCGGGAGATACGATGAGCAGTTCTTC. Its protein product is CAISAGTSGRYDEQFF. The V gene is TRBV10-3, the J gene TRBJ2-1; 14 positions agree with TRBD2. V dropped 4 bases and J dropped 8; count of bases not matched to a gene: 7. Per germline, CDR1 ENHRY and CDR2 SYGVKD. The CDR3 runs to 16 residues.

This clonotype was counted at least ten times. CDR3 bases: TGCGCCAGCAGTGGCAGGGTGGCGGGGCAGCAGTACTTC. It codes for CASSGRVAGQQYF. The V gene is TRBV5-1, the J gene TRBJ2-7; D possibly corresponds to TRBD2 (6 bases). This CDR3 comprises 13 residues. CDR1 and CDR2 (germline): SGHRS, YFSETQ. The V gene lost 5 bases and the J gene lost 8 bases, with 17 bases spanning the gap.

Regarding this clonotype: This may arise from a read error, as a much more abundant clone is one base away. This sequence joins TRBV25-1 and TRBJ2-2; D might be TRBD2 (5 bases). The CDR3 length is 14 residues. Germline CDR1 MGHDK, CDR2 SYGVNS. The CDR3 loop reads CASSELKETGEPFF. The CDR3 DNA reads TGTGCCAGCAGTGAATTGAAGGAGACCGGGGAGCCGTTTTTT. The variable domain in full, with the rest retrieved from reference TRBV25-1 and TRBJ2-2, is EADIYQTPRYLVIGTGKKITLECSQTMGHDKMYWYQQDPGMELHLIHYSYGVNSTEKGDLSSESTVSRIRTEHFPLTLESARPSHTSQYLCASSELKETGEPFFGEGSRLTVL.

The chain uses TRBV12-3 or TRBV12-4 and TRBJ2-5; 8 positions agree with TRBD2. CDR3 size: 16 residues. V shed 3 bases, J shed 4 bases, and the junction held 10 bases outside the gene matches. CDR3 in DNA: TGTGCCAGCAGTTTGGCGGGGGGTGGTAAGAGAGAGACCCAGTACTTC. It codes for CASSLAGGGKRETQYF.

This clonotype was observed at least ten times. The chain uses TRBV28 and TRBJ2-3; no reliable D call. Germline V gene lookup returns CDR1 MDHEN and CDR2 SYDVKM. This CDR3 has 10 amino acids. Trimming stripped 8 bases from V and 5 bases from J, with 5 bases between. CDR3 loop: CASVGDTQYF. CDR3 nucleotides: TGTGCCAGCGTGGGAGATACGCAGTATTTT.

For this clonotype: One end of the junction varies from germline; a read error may be responsible. The rearrangement joins TRBV30 to TRBJ2-5; TRBD2 aligns across 7 bases. CDR1 and CDR2 (germline): GTSNPN, SVGIG (reference sequence). This CDR3 is 14 amino acids long. CDR3 DNA sequence: TGTACCTGGAGTGGGCTAGCGGTCCAAGAGACCCAGTACTTC. Its protein product is CTWSGLAVQETQYF.

This clonotype was seen ten or more times. V usage is TRBV7-8 and J usage is TRBJ1-1; D ambiguous. CDR3 size: 14 residues. The germline V gene encodes CDR1 SGHVS and CDR2 FQNEAQ. Trimming pared 5 bases from V and 2 bases from J, leaving 12 bases between. CDR3 sequence: CASSPLGANTEAFF. Written as DNA, the CDR3 is TGTGCCAGCAGCCCCCTGGGAGCTAACACTGAAGCTTTCTTT.

The rearrangement links TRBV7-3 to TRBJ1-1; 7 bases are a match to TRBD1. The CDR3 consists of 13 residues. Germline assignment: CDR1 SGHTA and CDR2 FQGTGA. Trimming took 1 base from V and 11 from J; bases not matched to a gene: 7. The CDR3 DNA sequence: TGTGCCAGCAGCTTAAGTGAGGGGGCGAGGGCTTTCTTT. Its protein is CASSLSEGARAFF.